This is a list of T cell receptor beta chains from one sample in a study of OX40 agonist ivuxolimab in advanced cancers. Method: immunoSEQ multiplex PCR; TCRdb's copy keeps in-frame clones and lacks some. The data show about 100,000 clones, 84% seen once. The input for sequencing was CD4+ or CD8+ T cells sorted from blood, taken in a trial of the OX40 agonist ivuxolimab. Every receptor here comes from an adult with an advanced solid tumor such as melanoma, head and neck, liver or kidney cancer. Each CDR3 is given with its conserved first and last residue. Fields, in order: CDR3 DNA, CDR3 protein, J gene, D gene, clone size, V gene. The D gene is left open where the match is weak. Clone sizes are given selectively: once, few, many, or a class where the clone is expanded.

TGTGCCAGTAGCGTAGGGGGTTGGACTGAAGCTTTCTTT CASSVGGWTEAFF TRBJ1-1 NA NA TRBV19
TGTGCCAGCGCCCCAGGGAACTATGGCTACACCTTC CASAPGNYGYTF TRBJ1-2 NA NA TRBV6-6
TGTGCCAGCAGTTACTCTGGCTTCAGCACAGATACGCAGTATTTT CASSYSGFSTDTQYF TRBJ2-3 NA NA TRBV6-5
TGTGCCAGCAGCTTGGCCTCGCTGCCGGCTTTCTTT CASSLASLPAFF TRBJ1-1 NA NA TRBV5-6
TGTGCCAGCACACCCTCCGGGACTAGCGGATCGCAGTATTTT CASTPSGTSGSQYF TRBJ2-3 TRBD2 NA TRBV18
TGTGCCATCAGGGCCCCTAACAGTGGAATGAAAGCTTTCTTT CAIRAPNSGMKAFF TRBJ1-1 NA NA TRBV10-3
TGTGCCAGCAGCTTAACGGGTTCCGATTTCGAGCAGTTCTTC CASSLTGSDFEQFF TRBJ2-1 NA NA TRBV7-7
TGTGCCAGCAGCCCAATAGGACTAGCGCCATCCTACAATGAGCAGTTCTTC CASSPIGLAPSYNEQFF TRBJ2-1 TRBD2 few TRBV7-9
TGTGCCAGCAGCCAAACAGGGGATACTGAAGCTTTCTTT CASSQTGDTEAFF TRBJ1-1 NA NA TRBV12-1
TGCGCCAGCAGCTTGGGACCGAACACCGGGGAGCTGTTTTTT CASSLGPNTGELFF TRBJ2-2 NA NA TRBV5-1
TGTGCCAGTGGAACAGGGGGGGATGAGCAGTTCTTC CASGTGGDEQFF TRBJ2-1 NA NA TRBV9
TGTGCCAGTAGGCGGACAGGGAGCAATCAGCCCCAGCATTTT CASRRTGSNQPQHF TRBJ1-5 TRBD1 NA TRBV19
TGCGCCAGCAGCTTGGGGCCGACTAACACTGAAGCTTTCTTT CASSLGPTNTEAFF TRBJ1-1 NA NA TRBV5-1
TGTGCCAGCAGCTTAGCGGGGTCTTCCGCTTGGGGCGAGCAGTACTTC CASSLAGSSAWGEQYF TRBJ2-7 NA NA TRBV11-2
TGTGCCAGCAGTTTAGGCCGAGAGCTTGAGCAGTTCTTC CASSLGRELEQFF TRBJ2-1 NA few TRBV7-8
TGTGCCAGCAGGGTGAGGGACGGGTATGGCTACACCTTC CASRVRDGYGYTF TRBJ1-2 NA NA TRBV6-1
TGTGCCATCAGTGAGTCGGGCAGGGCCACCGGGGAGCTGTTTTTT CAISESGRATGELFF TRBJ2-2 NA NA TRBV10-3
TGTGCCATCAGGGTACAGGGCGGGTTGGACACTGAAGCTTTCTTT CAIRVQGGLDTEAFF TRBJ1-1 NA NA TRBV10-3
TGTGCCATCAGTGAGATGACGGGATCGAACACCGGGGAGCTGTTTTTT CAISEMTGSNTGELFF TRBJ2-2 NA NA TRBV10-3
TGTGCCAGCAGCTTGGTTTCTAGCGGGACCCCCTACGAGCAGTACTTC CASSLVSSGTPYEQYF TRBJ2-7 TRBD2 NA TRBV5-5
TGTGCCAGCAGTGGGACAGGGTCGGGTCGGGCCAAAAACATTCAGTACTTC CASSGTGSGRAKNIQYF TRBJ2-4 TRBD1 NA TRBV6-1
TGTGCCAGCGGCCACAGGCTGAACACTGAAGCTTTCTTT CASGHRLNTEAFF TRBJ1-1 NA NA TRBV6-6